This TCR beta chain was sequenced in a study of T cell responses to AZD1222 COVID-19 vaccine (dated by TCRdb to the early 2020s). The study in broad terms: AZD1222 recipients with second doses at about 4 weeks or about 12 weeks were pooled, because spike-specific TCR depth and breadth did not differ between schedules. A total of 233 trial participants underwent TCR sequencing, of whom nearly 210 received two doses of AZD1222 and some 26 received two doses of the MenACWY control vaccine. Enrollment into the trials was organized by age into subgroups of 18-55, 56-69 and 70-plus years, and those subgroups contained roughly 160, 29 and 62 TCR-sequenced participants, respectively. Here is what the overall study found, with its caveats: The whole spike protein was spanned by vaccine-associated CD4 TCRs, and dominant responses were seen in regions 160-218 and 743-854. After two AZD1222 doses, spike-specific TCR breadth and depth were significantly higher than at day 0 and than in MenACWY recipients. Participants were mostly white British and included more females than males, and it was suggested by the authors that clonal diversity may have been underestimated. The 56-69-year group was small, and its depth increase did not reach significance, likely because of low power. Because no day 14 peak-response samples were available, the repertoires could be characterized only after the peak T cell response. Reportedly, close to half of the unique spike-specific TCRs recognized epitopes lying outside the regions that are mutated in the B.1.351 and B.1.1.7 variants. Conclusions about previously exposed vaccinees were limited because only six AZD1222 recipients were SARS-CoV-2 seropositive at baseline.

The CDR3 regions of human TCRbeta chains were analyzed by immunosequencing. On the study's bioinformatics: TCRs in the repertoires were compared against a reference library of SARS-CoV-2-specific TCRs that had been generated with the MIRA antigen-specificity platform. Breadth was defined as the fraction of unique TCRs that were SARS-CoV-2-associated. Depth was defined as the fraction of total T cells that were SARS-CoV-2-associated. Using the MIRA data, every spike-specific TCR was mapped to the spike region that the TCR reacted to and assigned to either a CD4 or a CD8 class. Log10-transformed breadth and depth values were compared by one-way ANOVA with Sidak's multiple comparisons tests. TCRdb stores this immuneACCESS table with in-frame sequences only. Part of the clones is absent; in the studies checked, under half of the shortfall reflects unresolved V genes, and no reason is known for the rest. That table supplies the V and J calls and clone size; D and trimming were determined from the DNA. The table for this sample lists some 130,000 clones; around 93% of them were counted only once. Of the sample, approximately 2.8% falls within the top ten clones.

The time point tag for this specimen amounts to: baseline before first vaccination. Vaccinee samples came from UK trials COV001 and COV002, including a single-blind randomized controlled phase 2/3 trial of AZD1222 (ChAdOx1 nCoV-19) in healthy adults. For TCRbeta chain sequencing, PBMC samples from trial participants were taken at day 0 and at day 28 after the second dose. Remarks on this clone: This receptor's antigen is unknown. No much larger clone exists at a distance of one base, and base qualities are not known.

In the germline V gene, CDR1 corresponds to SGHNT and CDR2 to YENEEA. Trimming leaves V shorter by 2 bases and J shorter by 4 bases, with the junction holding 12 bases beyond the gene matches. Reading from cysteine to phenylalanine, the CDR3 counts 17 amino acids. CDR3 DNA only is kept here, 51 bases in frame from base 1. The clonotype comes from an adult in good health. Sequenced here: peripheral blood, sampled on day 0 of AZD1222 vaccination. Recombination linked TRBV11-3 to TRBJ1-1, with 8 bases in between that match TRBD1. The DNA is TGTGCCAGCAGCTTACTCCCCAGGGGGCTTATGGGCACTGAAGCTTTCTTT. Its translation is CASSLLPRGLMGTEAFF.